This T cell receptor beta chain derives from a study of T cells expressing NK-cell markers. 5'RACE template switching with UMIs generated TCR beta cDNA. Reprocessing the 5' RACE reads, TCRdb reports a single entry for every CDR3 protein and omits DNA. Its table records some 410,000 distinct CDR3 sequences. The CDR3 is made up of 12 amino acids. The sequence derives from a woman between 18 and 75 years old in good health. The J gene is TRBJ1-2, the V gene TRBV12-3 or TRBV12-4; TCRdb outputs TRBD1, but without DNA this stays unchecked. Input material: blood T cells: a sorted CD56 or NKG2C T cell subset, CD4+ or CD8+ T cells, or bulk PBMC T cells (not recorded which). This chain's CDR3 is CATSGETVGYTF.